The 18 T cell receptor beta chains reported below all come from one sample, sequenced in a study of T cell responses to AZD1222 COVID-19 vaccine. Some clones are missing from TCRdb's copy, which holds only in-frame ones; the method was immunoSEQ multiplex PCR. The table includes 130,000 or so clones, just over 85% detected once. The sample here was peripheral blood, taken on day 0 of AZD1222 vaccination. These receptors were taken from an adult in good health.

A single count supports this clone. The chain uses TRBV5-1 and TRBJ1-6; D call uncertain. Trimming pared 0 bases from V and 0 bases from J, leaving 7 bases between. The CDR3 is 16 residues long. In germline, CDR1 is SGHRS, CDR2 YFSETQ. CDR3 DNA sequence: TGCGCCAGCAGCTTGGACGGGAGCTCCTATAATTCACCCCTCCACTTT. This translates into CASSLDGSSYNSPLHF.

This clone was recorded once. CDR3 region: CASSSLSDNSPLHF. The DNA for the CDR3 is TGCGCCAGCAGCTCTCTATCGGATAATTCACCCCTCCACTTT. The chain employs TRBV5-1 and TRBJ1-6; D not certain. CDR3 size: 14 residues. Trimming took 3 bases from V and 5 from J, leaving 9 bases between them. CDR1 is SGHRS, CDR2 YFSETQ, per germline.

For the CDR3, the DNA is TGCGCCAGCAGCCAACAACAGGGCGGTGAAAAACTGTTTTTT. It yields the protein CASSQQQGGEKLFF. The chain recombines TRBV4-3 with TRBJ1-4; a weak D match, TRBD1 (6 bases). There are 14 residues in the CDR3. With 2 bases removed from V and 7 bases from J, the gap between germline ends came to 11 bases. Germline lookup yields CDR1 LGHNA and CDR2 YSLEER.

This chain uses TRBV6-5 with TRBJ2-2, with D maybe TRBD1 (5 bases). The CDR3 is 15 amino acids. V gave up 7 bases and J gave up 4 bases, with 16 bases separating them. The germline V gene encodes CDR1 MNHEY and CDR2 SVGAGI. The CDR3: CASTRTQGSTGELFF. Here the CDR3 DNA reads TGTGCCAGCACCAGGACCCAGGGATCCACCGGGGAGCTGTTTTTT.

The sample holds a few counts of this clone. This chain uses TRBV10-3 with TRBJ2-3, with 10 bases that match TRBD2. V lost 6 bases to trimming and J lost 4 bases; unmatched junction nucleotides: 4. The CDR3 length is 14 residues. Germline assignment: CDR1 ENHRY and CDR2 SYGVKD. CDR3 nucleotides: TGTGCCATCAGGGGGACTAGCGTTGCAGATACGCAGTATTTT. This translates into CAIRGTSVADTQYF.

Here the CDR3 reads CASNYLSGNTIYF. CDR3 DNA sequence: TGTGCCAGCAACTACCTCTCTGGAAACACCATATATTTT. The V call is TRBV12-3 or TRBV12-4, the J call TRBJ1-3; D gene ambiguous. This CDR3 is built from 13 residues. Trimming took 7 bases from V and 0 from J, leaving 7 bases between them.

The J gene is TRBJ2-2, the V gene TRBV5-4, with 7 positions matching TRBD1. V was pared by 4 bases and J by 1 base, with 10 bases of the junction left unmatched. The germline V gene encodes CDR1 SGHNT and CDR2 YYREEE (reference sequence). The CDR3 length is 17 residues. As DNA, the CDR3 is TGTGCCAGCAGCGTGATCCTCACAGGGGAGAACACCGGGGAGCTGTTTTTT. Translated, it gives CASSVILTGENTGELFF.

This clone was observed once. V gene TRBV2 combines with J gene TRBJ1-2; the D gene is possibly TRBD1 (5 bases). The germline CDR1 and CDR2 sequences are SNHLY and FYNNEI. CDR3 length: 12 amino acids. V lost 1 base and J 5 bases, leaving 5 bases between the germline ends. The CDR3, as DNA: TGTGCCAGCAGTGAAGGGGGGTATGGCTACACCTTC. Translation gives CASSEGGYGYTF. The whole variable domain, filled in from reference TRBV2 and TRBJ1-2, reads EPEVTQTPSHQVTQMGQEVILRCVPISNHLYFYWYRQILGQKVEFLVSFYNNEISEKSEIFDDQFSVERPDGSNFTLKIRSTKLEDSAMYFCASSEGGYGYTFGSGTRLTVV.

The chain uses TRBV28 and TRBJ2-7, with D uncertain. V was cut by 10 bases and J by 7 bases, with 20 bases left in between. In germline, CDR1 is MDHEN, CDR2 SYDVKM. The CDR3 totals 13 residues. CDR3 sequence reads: CAMGSTGSREQYF. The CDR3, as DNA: TGTGCCATGGGCTCGACGGGTAGCCGGGAGCAGTACTTC.

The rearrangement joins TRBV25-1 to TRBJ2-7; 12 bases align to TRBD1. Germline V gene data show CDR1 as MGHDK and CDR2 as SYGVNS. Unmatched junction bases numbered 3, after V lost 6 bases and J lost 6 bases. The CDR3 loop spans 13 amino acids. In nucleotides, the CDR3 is TGTGCCAGCAGGGGACAGGGGGCATCCGAGCAGTACTTC. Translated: CASRGQGASEQYF.

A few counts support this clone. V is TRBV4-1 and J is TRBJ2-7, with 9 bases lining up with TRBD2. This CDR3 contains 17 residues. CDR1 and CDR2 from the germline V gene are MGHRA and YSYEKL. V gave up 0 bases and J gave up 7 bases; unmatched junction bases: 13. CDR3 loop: CASSQDGGTSRLMEQYF. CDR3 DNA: TGCGCCAGCAGCCAAGATGGGGGGACTAGCCGACTTATGGAGCAGTACTTC.

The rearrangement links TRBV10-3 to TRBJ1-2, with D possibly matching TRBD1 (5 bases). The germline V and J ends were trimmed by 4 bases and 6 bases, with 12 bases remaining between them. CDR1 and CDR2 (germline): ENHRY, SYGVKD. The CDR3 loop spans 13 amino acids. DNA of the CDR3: TGTGCCATCAGTGCCCCTCAGGGCCATGGCTACACCTTC. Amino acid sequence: CAISAPQGHGYTF.

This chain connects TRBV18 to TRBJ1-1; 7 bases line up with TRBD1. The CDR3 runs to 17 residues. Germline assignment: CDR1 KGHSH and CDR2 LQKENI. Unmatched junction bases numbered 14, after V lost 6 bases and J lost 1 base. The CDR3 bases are TGTGCCAGCTCCCTTAACAGGGGCGCTGGGTCGAACACTGAAGCTTTCTTT. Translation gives CASSLNRGAGSNTEAFF. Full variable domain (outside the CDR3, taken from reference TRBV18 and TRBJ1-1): NAGVMQNPRHLVRRRGQEARLRCSPMKGHSHVYWYRQLPEEGLKFMVYLQKENIIDESGMPKERFSAEFPKEGPSILRIQQVVRGDSAAYFCASSLNRGAGSNTEAFFGQGTRLTVV.

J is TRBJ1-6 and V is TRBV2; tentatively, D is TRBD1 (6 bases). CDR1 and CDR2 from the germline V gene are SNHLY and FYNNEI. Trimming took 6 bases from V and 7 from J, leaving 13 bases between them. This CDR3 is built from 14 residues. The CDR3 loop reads CASRPTGINSPLHF. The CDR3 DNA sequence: TGTGCCAGCAGGCCAACAGGGATCAATTCACCCCTCCACTTT.

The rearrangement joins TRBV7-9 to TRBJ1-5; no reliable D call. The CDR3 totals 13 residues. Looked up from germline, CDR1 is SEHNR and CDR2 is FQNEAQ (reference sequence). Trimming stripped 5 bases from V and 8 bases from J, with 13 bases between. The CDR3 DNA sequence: TGTGCCAGCAGCAGAAACCGGGAGGAGCCCCAGCATTTT. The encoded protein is CASSRNREEPQHF.

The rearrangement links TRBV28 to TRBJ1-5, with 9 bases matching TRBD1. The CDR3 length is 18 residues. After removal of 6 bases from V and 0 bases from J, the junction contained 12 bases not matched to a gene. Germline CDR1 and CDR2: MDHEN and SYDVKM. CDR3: CASRENRGPFYSNQPQHF. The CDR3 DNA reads TGTGCCAGCAGGGAGAACAGGGGGCCCTTTTATAGCAATCAGCCCCAGCATTTT.

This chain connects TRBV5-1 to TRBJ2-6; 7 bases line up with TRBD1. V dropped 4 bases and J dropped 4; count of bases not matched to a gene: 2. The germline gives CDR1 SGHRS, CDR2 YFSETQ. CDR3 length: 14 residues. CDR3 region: CASSTGAGANVLTF. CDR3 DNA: TGCGCCAGCAGCACAGGGGCCGGGGCCAACGTCCTGACTTTC. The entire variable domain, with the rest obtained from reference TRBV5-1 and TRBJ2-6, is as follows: KAGVTQTPRYLIKTRGQQVTLSCSPISGHRSVSWYQQTPGQGLQFLFEYFSETQRNKGNFPGRFSGRQFSNSRSEMNVSTLELGDSALYLCASSTGAGANVLTFGAGSRLTVL.

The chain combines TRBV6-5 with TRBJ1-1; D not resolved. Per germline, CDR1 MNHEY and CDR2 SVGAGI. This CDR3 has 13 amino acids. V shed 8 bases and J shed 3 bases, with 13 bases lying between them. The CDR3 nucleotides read TGTGCCAGCCGTATTCAAACGGACACTGAAGCTTTCTTT. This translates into CASRIQTDTEAFF.